The present TCR beta chain was sequenced within a study of radiotherapy plus CTLA-4 blockade in lung cancer. TCRdb's table, derived via immunoSEQ multiplex PCR, lists solely in-frame clones and lacks some. This sample yields more than 100,000 clones, of which 80% to 90% are seen a single time; approximately 6.6% belongs to the top ten. CDR1 and CDR2 (germline): KGHSH, LQKENI. This CDR3 is 15 amino acids long. The ends lost 2 bases at V and 8 bases at J; junction bases unmatched: 5. In this sample, this clone turned up a few times. The specimen was peripheral blood, collected from a patient treated with radiotherapy plus ipilimumab. V is TRBV18 and J is TRBJ2-1, with TRBD2 matching 11 bases. The receptor was isolated from a human donor with non-small cell lung cancer that progressed on radiotherapy plus ipilimumab. The CDR3, as DNA: TGTGCCAGCTCACCAGTACTAGCGGGAGCCCATGAGCAGTTCTTC. Its protein is CASSPVLAGAHEQFF.